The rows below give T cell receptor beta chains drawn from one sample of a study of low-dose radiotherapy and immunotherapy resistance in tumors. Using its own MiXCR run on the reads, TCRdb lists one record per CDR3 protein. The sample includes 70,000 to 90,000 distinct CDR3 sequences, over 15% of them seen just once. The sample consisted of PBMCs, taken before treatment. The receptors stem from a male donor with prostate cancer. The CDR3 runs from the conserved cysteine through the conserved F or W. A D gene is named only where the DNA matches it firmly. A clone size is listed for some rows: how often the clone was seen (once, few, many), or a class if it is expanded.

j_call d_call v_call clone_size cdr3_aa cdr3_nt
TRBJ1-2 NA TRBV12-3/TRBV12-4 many CASGRLGYTF TGTGCCAGCGGACGGCTGGGCTACACCTTC
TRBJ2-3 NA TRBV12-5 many CASAPSPFRADTQYF TGTGCTAGTGCCCCCTCCCCGTTTCGCGCAGATACGCAGTATTTT
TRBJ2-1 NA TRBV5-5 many CASSLGLDLYNEQFF TGTGCCAGCAGCTTGGGGTTGGACTTATACAATGAGCAGTTCTTC
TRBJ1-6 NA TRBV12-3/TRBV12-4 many CASGPWGGVNSPLHF TGTGCCAGCGGACCATGGGGAGGGGTAAATTCACCCCTCCACTTT
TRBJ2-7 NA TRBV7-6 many CASTPGESYEQYF TGTGCCAGCACCCCGGGGGAATCCTACGAGCAGTACTTC
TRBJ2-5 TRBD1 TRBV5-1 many CASSRTGVAEETQYF TGCGCCAGCAGCCGGACAGGGGTTGCAGAAGAGACCCAGTACTTC
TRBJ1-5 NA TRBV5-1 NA CASSSRGGAGQPQHF TGCGCCAGCAGCTCACGTGGGGGGGCGGGTCAGCCCCAGCATTTT
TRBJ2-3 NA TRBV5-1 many CASSLFMTGRTDTQYF TGCGCCAGCAGCTTGTTTATGACGGGGCGCACAGATACGCAGTATTTT
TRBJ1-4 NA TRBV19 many CASSFQPTEKLFF TGTGCCAGTAGTTTCCAGCCCACTGAAAAACTGTTTTTT
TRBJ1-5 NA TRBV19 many CASSTVNQPQHF TGTGCCAGTAGTACCGTCAATCAGCCCCAGCATTTT
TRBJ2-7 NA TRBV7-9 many CASSPGVTYEQYF TGTGCCAGCAGCCCGGGGGTTACCTACGAGCAGTACTTC
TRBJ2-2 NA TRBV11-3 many CASSLVAQGTGELFF TGTGCCAGCAGCTTAGTGGCACAGGGCACCGGGGAGCTGTTTTTT
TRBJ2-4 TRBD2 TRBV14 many CASSRSLSGGESWRAKNIQYF TGTGCCAGCAGCCGCTCCCTTTCGGGGGGGGAGAGCTGGAGGGCCAAAAACATTCAGTACTTC
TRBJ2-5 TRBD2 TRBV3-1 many CASSPYGGGDSETQYF TGTGCCAGCAGCCCATATGGCGGGGGGGATTCAGAGACCCAGTACTTC
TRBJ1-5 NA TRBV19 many CASSISGVQPQHF TGTGCCAGTAGTATCTCGGGGGTTCAGCCCCAGCATTTT
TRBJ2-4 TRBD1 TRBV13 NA CASGLGGEKIAKNIQYF TGTGCCAGCGGCTTAGGGGGCGAAAAGATAGCCAAAAACATTCAGTACTTC
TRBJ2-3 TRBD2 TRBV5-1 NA CASSLSSSGGLTDTQYF TGCGCCAGCAGCTTGTCGTCTAGCGGGGGCCTCACAGATACGCAGTATTTT
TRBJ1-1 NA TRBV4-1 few CASSQGQGQSNTEAFF TGCGCCAGCAGCCAAGGGCAGGGGCAATCGAACACTGAAGCTTTCTTT
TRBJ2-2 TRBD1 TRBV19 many CASSSRGGQGEGTGELFF TGTGCCAGTAGTTCCCGGGGCGGACAGGGAGAAGGGACCGGGGAGCTGTTTTTT
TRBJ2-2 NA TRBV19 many CASSMGRSNTGELFF TGTGCCAGTAGTATGGGCAGGTCGAACACCGGGGAGCTGTTTTTT
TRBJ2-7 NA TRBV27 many CASSLGGSYEQYF TGTGCCAGCAGTTTAGGGGGCTCCTACGAGCAGTACTTC
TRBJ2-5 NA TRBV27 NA CASSLGGPEETQYF TGTGCCAGCAGCCTAGGGGGGCCGGAAGAGACCCAGTACTTC
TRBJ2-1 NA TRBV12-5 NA CASGSGDPRSEQFF TGTGCTAGTGGTTCGGGGGACCCAAGGTCTGAGCAGTTCTTC
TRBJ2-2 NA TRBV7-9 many CASSTRTGPTGELFF TGTGCCAGCAGCACTAGGACCGGACCGACCGGGGAGCTGTTTTTT
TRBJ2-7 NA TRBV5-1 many CASSATGGSLEQYF TGCGCCAGCAGCGCGACAGGCGGCTCTCTCGAGCAGTACTTC
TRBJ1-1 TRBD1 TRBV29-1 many CSVDREVTEAFF TGCAGCGTCGACAGGGAGGTAACTGAAGCTTTCTTT
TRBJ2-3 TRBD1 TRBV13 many CASSLRTGDTDTQYF TGTGCCAGCAGCCTACGGACAGGAGACACAGATACGCAGTATTTT
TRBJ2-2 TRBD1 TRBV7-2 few CASTGGNTGELFF TGTGCCAGCACAGGGGGGAACACCGGGGAGCTGTTTTTT
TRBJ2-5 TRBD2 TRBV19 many CATMGLAGEETQYF TGTGCCACTATGGGACTAGCGGGGGAAGAGACCCAGTACTTC
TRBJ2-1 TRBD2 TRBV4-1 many CASSPAGGAYNEQFF TGCGCCAGCAGCCCAGCGGGGGGGGCCTACAATGAGCAGTTCTTC
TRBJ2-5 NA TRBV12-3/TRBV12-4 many CASSILTGSETQYF TGTGCCAGCAGTATCCTGACAGGTTCAGAGACCCAGTACTTC
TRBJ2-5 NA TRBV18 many CASSPSGGGETQYF TGTGCCAGCTCACCGTCCGGGGGCGGGGAGACCCAGTACTTC
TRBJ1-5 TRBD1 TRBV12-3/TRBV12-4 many CASTGTGDQPQHF TGTGCCAGCACCGGGACAGGAGATCAGCCCCAGCATTTT
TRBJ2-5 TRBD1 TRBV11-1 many CASSEDRGETQYF TGTGCCAGCAGCGAGGACAGGGGGGAGACCCAGTACTTC
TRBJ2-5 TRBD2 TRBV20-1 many CSARDNHPGLAGETQYF TGCAGTGCTAGAGACAATCATCCGGGACTAGCGGGGGAGACCCAGTACTTC
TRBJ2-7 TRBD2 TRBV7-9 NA CASSDGLATDEQYF TGTGCCAGCAGCGACGGACTAGCTACGGACGAGCAGTACTTC
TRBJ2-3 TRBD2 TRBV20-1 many CSARTSGGSMWDTQYF TGCAGTGCCAGGACTAGCGGGGGCTCAATGTGGGATACGCAGTATTTT
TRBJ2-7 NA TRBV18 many CASSPLGSTSYEQYF TGTGCCAGCTCACCATTGGGTTCCACCTCCTACGAGCAGTACTTC
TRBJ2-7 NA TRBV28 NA CASSRSGERTYEQYF TGTGCCAGCAGTAGGAGTGGGGAGCGGACCTACGAGCAGTACTTC
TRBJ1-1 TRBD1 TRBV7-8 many CASSATGTGITEAFF TGTGCCAGCAGCGCGACCGGGACAGGGATTACTGAAGCTTTCTTT
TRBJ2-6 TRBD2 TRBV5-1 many CASSFSSGGASGANVLTF TGCGCCAGCAGCTTTTCTAGCGGGGGGGCCTCTGGGGCCAACGTCCTGACTTTC
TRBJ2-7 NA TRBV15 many CATSNRDTSLAYEQYF TGTGCCACCAGCAACAGGGATACCTCTTTAGCCTACGAGCAGTACTTC
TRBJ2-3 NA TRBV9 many CASRTQSSTGRTDTQYF TGTGCCAGCAGAACTCAAAGCAGCACAGGACGCACAGATACGCAGTATTTT
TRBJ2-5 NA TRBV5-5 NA CASSFRPDQETQYF TGTGCCAGCAGCTTTCGCCCTGATCAAGAGACCCAGTACTTC